The 7 T cell receptor beta chains reported below all come from one sample, sequenced in a study of blood T cell repertoires in COVID-19. TCRdb keeps only in-frame clones here, not all; method: immunoSEQ multiplex PCR. The sample has approximately 300,000 clones, just over 85% seen once. Sequencing was performed on PBMCs or T cells enriched from blood (not recorded which). The source of these receptors is a man aged 25-45 years who had recovered from COVID-19.

This clone was observed many times. The rearrangement uses TRBV11-3 and TRBJ1-2, with 7 bases identical to TRBD1. The CDR3 extends over 13 amino acids. CDR1 is SGHNT, CDR2 YENEEA, per germline. Unmatched junction bases numbered 6, after V lost 3 bases and J lost 8 bases. The CDR3 coding sequence is TGTGCCAGCAGCTTCGACAGGGAGGTGGGCTACACCTTC. As protein: CASSFDREVGYTF.

This clone was counted a few times. The chain is built from TRBV5-1 and TRBJ1-1; D is perhaps TRBD1 (5 bases). CDR1 SGHRS and CDR2 YFSETQ come from the germline V gene. The length of the CDR3 is 15 residues. Trimming pared 0 bases from V and 4 bases from J, leaving 13 bases between. CDR3 bases: TGCGCCAGCAGCTTGGGTCTGACAGATGGCACTGAAGCTTTCTTT. It encodes CASSLGLTDGTEAFF.

The chain uses TRBV7-6 and TRBJ1-1, with a possible D match to TRBD1 (6 bases). V shed 4 bases and J shed 0 bases, with 9 bases lying between them. Germline lookup yields CDR1 SGHVS and CDR2 FNYEAQ. This CDR3 contains 14 residues. This CDR3 is CASSSDRLNTEAFF. CDR3 DNA: TGTGCCAGCAGCTCCGACAGGCTGAACACTGAAGCTTTCTTT.

The chain carries TRBV7-9 and TRBJ1-4; D call uncertain. CDR1 is SEHNR, CDR2 FQNEAQ, per germline (reference sequence). V was cut by 4 bases and J by 3 bases, with 9 bases left in between. The CDR3 is 14 amino acids. The DNA of the CDR3 is TGTGCCAGCAGCTATTCCCTGTCTAATGAAAAACTGTTTTTT. Amino acid sequence: CASSYSLSNEKLFF.

The chain is built from TRBV3-1 (or the pseudogene TRBV3-2) and TRBJ2-7; tentative D call: TRBD2 (5 bases). Trimming pared 2 bases from V and 2 bases from J, leaving 22 bases between. The germline CDR1 and CDR2 sequences are LGHDT and YNNKEL (reference sequence). The CDR3 consists of 18 residues. The DNA for the CDR3 is TGTGCCAGCAGCCAACGCCCCCTCAGTGCTAGCACCCCCTACGAGCAGTACTTC. Translating it yields CASSQRPLSASTPYEQYF.

Only a few counts were recorded for this clone. The V call is TRBV27, the J call TRBJ2-5, with TRBD2 identical over 8 bases. Trimming took 8 bases from V and 6 from J; bases not matched to a gene: 5. The CDR3 sequence is 12 residues long. Germline V gene sequence: CDR1 MNHEY, CDR2 SMNVEV (reference sequence). The CDR3 loop reads CASGAGGKTQYF. The CDR3 DNA reads TGTGCCAGCGGGGCGGGAGGAAAGACCCAGTACTTC.

V and J are TRBV19 and TRBJ1-1; D ambiguous. Germline V gene sequence: CDR1 LNHDA, CDR2 SQIVND (reference sequence). Deletions cut 4 bases from V and 1 base from J, with 13 bases between. The CDR3 runs to 15 residues. The CDR3 nucleotides are TGTGCCAGTAGTACTCAAAACTATGAGAACACTGAAGCTTTCTTT. It is translated as CASSTQNYENTEAFF. Based on the CDR3 plus reference TRBV19 and TRBJ1-1, the full variable domain is DGGITQSPKYLFRKEGQNVTLSCEQNLNHDAMYWYRQDPGQGLRLIYYSQIVNDFQKGDIAEGYSVSREKKESFPLTVTSAQKNPTAFYLCASSTQNYENTEAFFGQGTRLTVV.